These 3 T cell receptor beta chains were sequenced from one sample in a study of blood T cell repertoires in COVID-19. Only in-frame clones appear in the TCRdb table, and some are missing; sequencing was by immunoSEQ multiplex PCR. This table has about 120,000 clones, about 89% appearing once. The sequenced sample consisted of peripheral blood. The receptors come from a woman aged 70-85 years with acute or convalescent COVID-19.

The V and J genes are TRBV30 and TRBJ1-1, with D hard to call. The CDR3 has 13 amino acids. The V end lost 0 bases, the J end lost 2 bases, and 7 bases lay between the germline ends. Germline CDR1 is GTSNPN and CDR2 is SVGIG (reference sequence). The CDR3 loop reads CAWSVSRNTEAFF. CDR3 bases: TGTGCCTGGAGTGTTTCGCGCAACACTGAAGCTTTCTTT.

The chain links TRBV28 to TRBJ1-5, with a weak D call TRBD1 (5 bases). V was clipped by 7 bases and J by 2 bases, with 12 bases between them. There are 14 residues in the CDR3. Germline loops: CDR1 MDHEN, CDR2 SYDVKM. DNA of the CDR3: TGTGCCAGCATCATGGGGGGGGGCAATCAGCCCCAGCATTTT. Translated, it gives CASIMGGGNQPQHF.

The rearrangement uses TRBV7-3 and TRBJ2-3; TRBD2 agrees at 9 bases. CDR1 and CDR2 from the germline V gene are SGHTA and FQGTGA. This CDR3 region has 15 residues. The trim removed 5 bases at V and 1 base at J, leaving 4 bases unmatched. Here the CDR3 reads CASSPSSGGTDTQYF. CDR3 nucleotides: TGTGCCAGCAGCCCCTCTAGCGGGGGCACAGATACGCAGTATTTT.